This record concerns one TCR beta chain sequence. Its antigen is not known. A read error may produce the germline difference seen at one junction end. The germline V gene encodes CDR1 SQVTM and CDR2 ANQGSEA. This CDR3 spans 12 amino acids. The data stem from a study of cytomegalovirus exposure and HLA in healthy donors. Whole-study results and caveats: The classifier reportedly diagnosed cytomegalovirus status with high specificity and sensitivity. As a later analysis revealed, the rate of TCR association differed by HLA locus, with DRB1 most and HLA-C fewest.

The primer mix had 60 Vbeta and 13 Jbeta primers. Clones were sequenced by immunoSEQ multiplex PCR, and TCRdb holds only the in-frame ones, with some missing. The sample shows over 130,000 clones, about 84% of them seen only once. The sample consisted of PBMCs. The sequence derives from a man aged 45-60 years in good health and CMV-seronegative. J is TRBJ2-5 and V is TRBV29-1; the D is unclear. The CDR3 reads CSVEALAEAQYF. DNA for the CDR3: TGCAGCGTTGAGGCCCTCGCAGAGGCCCAGTACTTC.